This is a list of T cell receptor beta chains from one sample in a study of shared clonotypes between healthy human individuals. Assay used: immunoSEQ multiplex PCR; TCRdb lists only in-frame clones, some missing. The sample records about 680,000 clones, around 72% being singletons. The sequenced sample was memory CD4+ T cells sorted from blood. The receptors come from a woman in her thirties in good health. CDR3s include the opening cysteine and the closing phenylalanine or tryptophan. D genes are given only for firm matches. For some rows the clone size is stated as once, few or many, or as a class when expanded; others skip it.

V	D	length	J	size	CDR3	DNA
TRBV19	TRBD2	15	TRBJ2-1	.	CASSIQAGVYNEQFF	TGTGCCAGTAGTATCCAAGCGGGAGTCTACAATGAGCAGTTCTTC
TRBV6-1	.	11	TRBJ2-1	.	CASSSGDEQFF	TGTGCCAGCAGTTCGGGGGATGAGCAGTTCTTC
TRBV5-6	.	12	TRBJ2-7	.	CTSSLLGDEQYF	TGTACCAGCAGCTTGTTGGGAGACGAGCAGTACTTC
TRBV4-1	.	16	TRBJ2-7	.	CASSQDRMGLGDEQYF	TGCGCCAGCAGCCAAGATAGGATGGGCCTCGGGGACGAGCAGTACTTC
TRBV5-4	.	15	TRBJ2-1	.	CASSQGVSSYNEQFF	TGTGCCAGCAGCCAGGGAGTGAGCTCCTACAATGAGCAGTTCTTC
TRBV7-9	.	12	TRBJ2-7	.	CASRAGTYEQYF	TGTGCCAGCAGGGCGGGGACCTACGAGCAGTACTTC
TRBV19	.	16	TRBJ1-5	.	CASSILEGGRNQPQHF	TGTGCCAGTAGTATCTTGGAGGGGGGGCGCAATCAGCCCCAGCATTTT
TRBV19	.	14	TRBJ1-5	.	CASSSAPGGQPQHF	TGTGCCAGCAGCTCCGCCCCGGGTGGTCAGCCCCAGCATTTT
TRBV9	TRBD1	15	TRBJ1-2	.	CASSVFDRGSYGYTF	TGTGCCAGCAGCGTCTTCGACAGGGGAAGCTATGGCTACACCTTC
TRBV6-5	.	13	TRBJ1-2	.	CASGAQANYGYTF	TGTGCCAGCGGGGCACAGGCTAACTATGGCTACACCTTC
TRBV6-5	.	14	TRBJ2-3	few	CASSAGRNTDTQYF	TGTGCCAGCAGCGCGGGGCGGAACACAGATACGCAGTATTTT
TRBV6-5	.	13	TRBJ2-5	.	CASSPGTDRAQYF	TGTGCCAGCAGCCCCGGGACGGATAGGGCCCAGTACTTC
TRBV5-1	.	13	TRBJ1-1	.	CASSWDGVTEAFF	TGCGCCAGCAGCTGGGACGGGGTCACTGAAGCTTTCTTT
TRBV4-2	.	15	TRBJ2-2	.	CASSRTRGDTGELFF	TGTGCCAGCAGCCGGACGCGGGGAGACACCGGGGAGCTGTTTTTT
TRBV6-6	.	15	TRBJ2-1	.	CASSPTGPTTREQFF	TGTGCCAGCAGTCCAACCGGGCCGACGACCCGTGAGCAGTTCTTC
TRBV5-6	.	15	TRBJ2-5	many	CASSGWDGVRKTQYF	TGTGCCAGCAGCGGGTGGGACGGGGTCAGAAAGACCCAGTACTTC